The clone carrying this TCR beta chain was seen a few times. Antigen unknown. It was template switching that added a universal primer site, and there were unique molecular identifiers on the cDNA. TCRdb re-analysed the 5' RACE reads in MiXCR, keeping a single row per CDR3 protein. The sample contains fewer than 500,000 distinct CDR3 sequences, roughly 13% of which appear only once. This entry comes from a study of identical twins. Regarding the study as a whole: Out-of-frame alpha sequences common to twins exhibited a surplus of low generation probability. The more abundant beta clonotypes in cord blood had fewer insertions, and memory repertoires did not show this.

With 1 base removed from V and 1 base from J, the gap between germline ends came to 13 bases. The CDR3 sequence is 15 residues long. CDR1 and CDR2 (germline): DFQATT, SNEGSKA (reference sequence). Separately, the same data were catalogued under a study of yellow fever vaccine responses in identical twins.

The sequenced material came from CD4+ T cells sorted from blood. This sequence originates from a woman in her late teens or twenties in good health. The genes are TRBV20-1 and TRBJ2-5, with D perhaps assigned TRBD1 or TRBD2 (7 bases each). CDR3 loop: CSARGGGQIQETQYF. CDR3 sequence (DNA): TGCAGTGCTAGAGGGGGGGGACAGATCCAAGAGACCCAGTACTTC.